The 5 T cell receptor beta chains presented below share a single source sample, sequenced in a study of siplizumab effects on memory and regulatory T cells. Libraries were prepared by immunoSEQ multiplex PCR; TCRdb keeps only in-frame clonotypes and omits some of them. Of about 100,000 clones in the sample, roughly 93% are singletons; the top ten hold 1% to 1.5%. Specimen: non-Treg CD4+ T cells sorted from blood. All receptors come from a human donor in good health.

V usage is TRBV28 and J usage is TRBJ1-6; unclear D gene. Germline V gene lookup returns CDR1 MDHEN and CDR2 SYDVKM. The CDR3 covers 15 residues. V was pared by 2 bases and J by 5 bases, with 10 bases between. The CDR3 spells CASSLSDNHNSPLHF. CDR3 DNA sequence: TGTGCCAGCAGTTTAAGCGATAACCATAATTCACCCCTCCACTTT.

The CDR3 spells CASSQGFPGNTIYF. CDR3 bases: TGTGCCAGTAGTCAGGGGTTCCCTGGAAACACCATATATTTT. V is TRBV19 and J is TRBJ1-3; a weak D match, TRBD1 (6 bases). The CDR3 extends over 14 amino acids. V was clipped by 5 bases and J by 2 bases, with 10 bases between them. Per germline, CDR1 LNHDA and CDR2 SQIVND (reference sequence).

This chain connects TRBV5-1 to TRBJ2-7; 7 bases agree with TRBD1. The CDR3 contains 14 residues. V shed 4 bases, J shed 0 bases, and the junction held 4 bases outside the gene matches. The V gene's germline CDR1 is SGHRS and CDR2 YFSETQ. In nucleotides, the CDR3 is TGCGCCAGCAGCGCCCGGGACAGCTCCTACGAGCAGTACTTC. Its translation is CASSARDSSYEQYF. The complete variable domain, with remaining parts taken from reference TRBV5-1 and TRBJ2-7, reads KAGVTQTPRYLIKTRGQQVTLSCSPISGHRSVSWYQQTPGQGLQFLFEYFSETQRNKGNFPGRFSGRQFSNSRSEMNVSTLELGDSALYLCASSARDSSYEQYFGPGTRLTVT.

The chain uses TRBV6-5 and TRBJ1-5; no definite D call. The germline V gene has CDR1 MNHEY and CDR2 SVGAGI. The V gene lost 5 bases and the J gene lost 2 bases, with 10 bases spanning the gap. The CDR3 is 14 amino acids. In DNA form, the CDR3 reads TGTGCCAGCAGTATACAGAGAGGCAATCAGCCCCAGCATTTT. This sequence encodes CASSIQRGNQPQHF.

The V gene is TRBV10-3, the J gene TRBJ2-1, with 8 bases aligning to TRBD1. CDR3 length: 15 residues. Germline V gene data show CDR1 as ENHRY and CDR2 as SYGVKD. With V trimmed by 2 bases and J by 0 bases, 0 bases remained unmatched. The CDR3 nucleotides are TGTGCCATCAGTGAGGACAGGGGCTCCTACAATGAGCAGTTCTTC. As protein: CAISEDRGSYNEQFF.